This T cell receptor beta chain appears in the sequencing data of a study of control samples from healthy donors and cancer patients. Deletions cut 3 bases from V and 7 bases from J, with 15 bases between. The CDR3 loop spans 14 amino acids. The V gene's germline CDR1 is LNHDA and CDR2 SQIVND (reference sequence). Produced via immunoSEQ multiplex PCR; TCRdb's table is partial and in-frame only. The sample consists of 100,000 to 150,000 clones, about 92% of them appearing once. The sequence was collected from a man aged 80 or over with head and neck cancer. The sample taken for sequencing was PBMCs. The gene calls are TRBV19 and TRBJ1-2, with D tentatively TRBD1 (5 bases). The DNA for the CDR3 is TGTGCCAGTAGTATGGCCAGGGAAGCCGGTGGCTACACCTTC. Protein product: CASSMAREAGGYTF.